A single sample gave rise to the 32 T cell receptor beta chains below, sequenced in a study of shared clonotypes between healthy human individuals. Data came from immunoSEQ multiplex PCR; TCRdb stores just in-frame clones and leaves some out. The table lists some 660,000 clones, more than 70% of them singletons, with 1.5% to 2% in the top ten. Sequencing input: memory CD4+ T cells sorted from blood. As to subset: CD45RA-negative fraction. These receptors all stem from a woman younger than 45 in good health.

The sample holds a few counts of this clone. The gene calls are TRBV6-1 and TRBJ2-7; D remains unclear. V lost 2 bases and J lost 0, with 8 bases in between. The V gene's germline CDR1 is MNHNS and CDR2 SASEGT. This CDR3 has 14 residues. Written as DNA, the CDR3 is TGTGCCAGCAGTGAATGGTGGAGCTCCTACGAGCAGTACTTC. Translation: CASSEWWSSYEQYF.

The V and J genes are TRBV2 and TRBJ1-4, with TRBD1 matching 9 bases. This CDR3 comprises 15 residues. Germline V lookup: CDR1 SNHLY, CDR2 FYNNEI. The V and J ends lost 7 bases and 3 bases, in that order; junction bases with no gene match: 6. The chain's CDR3 is CASKWTGESNEKLFF. The CDR3 nucleotides are TGTGCCAGCAAATGGACAGGGGAGTCTAATGAAAAACTGTTTTTT.

V and J are TRBV6-6 and TRBJ1-1; 10 bases are shared with TRBD1. V shed 5 bases, J shed 8 bases, and the junction held 11 bases outside the gene matches. Germline V CDR1 and CDR2: MNHNY, SVGAGI (reference sequence). CDR3 length: 15 residues. The CDR3 sequence: CASSPEGTGAVEAFF. Here the CDR3 DNA reads TGTGCCAGCAGTCCAGAGGGGACAGGGGCCGTCGAAGCTTTCTTT.

This chain uses TRBV5-1 with TRBJ2-5, with a tentative D call TRBD2 (7 bases). Germline assignment: CDR1 SGHRS and CDR2 YFSETQ. Between the trimmed V and J ends, which lost 3 bases and 3 bases, there was a span of 15 bases. The CDR3 length is 15 residues. CDR3 sequence (DNA): TGCGCCAGCAGCTGGCAGGGGAGGGAAAAAGAGACCCAGTACTTC. This translates into CASSWQGREKETQYF.

The chain couples TRBV6-1 to TRBJ1-5, with no clear D. This CDR3 spans 15 amino acids. Deletions cut 0 bases from V and 3 bases from J, with 9 bases between. Germline CDR1 reads MNHNS; CDR2 reads SASEGT. The CDR3 is CASSEAVGSNQPQHF. For the CDR3, the DNA is TGTGCCAGCAGTGAAGCGGTCGGATCCAATCAGCCCCAGCATTTT.

This clone was counted only a few times. V and J are TRBV11-2 and TRBJ2-1; 7 nucleotides line up with TRBD2. V shed 5 bases and J 9 bases; nucleotides not matched to a gene: 13. The CDR3 is 15 amino acids. Germline-derived CDR1 and CDR2 are SGHAT and FQNNGV. The CDR3 here is CASSRWGEGKSEQFF. CDR3 DNA: TGTGCCAGCAGCCGGTGGGGGGAGGGTAAGAGTGAGCAGTTCTTC.

This clone occurred once. The rearrangement links TRBV18 to TRBJ2-5; TRBD1 agrees at 9 bases. The V gene end was trimmed by 5 bases and the J gene end by 6 bases; junction bases not matched to a gene: 7. The CDR3 extends over 14 amino acids. Per germline, CDR1 KGHSH and CDR2 LQKENI. The CDR3 DNA reads TGTGCCAGCTCATTAACAGGGGGCGGGAAGACCCAGTACTTC. Translating gives CASSLTGGGKTQYF. Full variable domain (rest looked up from reference TRBV18 and TRBJ2-5): NAGVMQNPRHLVRRRGQEARLRCSPMKGHSHVYWYRQLPEEGLKFMVYLQKENIIDESGMPKERFSAEFPKEGPSILRIQQVVRGDSAAYFCASSLTGGGKTQYFGPGTRLLVL.

The chain has TRBV28 and TRBJ2-7, with 15 bases that match TRBD2. V lost 5 bases to trimming and J lost 4 bases; unmatched junction nucleotides: 3. The CDR3 is made up of 15 amino acids. Germline lookup yields CDR1 MDHEN and CDR2 SYDVKM. As DNA, the CDR3 is TGTGCCAGCAGTCGGACTAGCGGGAGGGGATACGAGCAGTACTTC. Protein sequence: CASSRTSGRGYEQYF.

Details on this clone: One base away lies a much larger clone, so this may be a sequencing read error. The sample holds other DNA sequences that translate to the same CDR3. The chain employs TRBV7-3 and TRBJ2-7, with 7 bases matching TRBD2. Losses at the gene ends were 5 bases for V and 0 bases for J; bases not matched to a gene: 4. Germline V gives CDR1 SGHTA, CDR2 FQGTGA. This CDR3 region has 14 residues. The CDR3 DNA reads TGTGCCAGCAGCCTCCAGCGGGACTCCTACGAGCAGTACTTC. This translates into CASSLQRDSYEQYF.

The CDR3 is CASSPTTGSGNTIYF. CDR3 sequence (DNA): TGTGCCAGCAGCCCGACGACAGGGTCTGGAAACACCATATATTTT. This chain uses TRBV9 with TRBJ1-3; 7 bases are shared with TRBD1. V lost 4 bases and J lost 1; bases outside the gene matches: 5. Germline CDR1 reads SGDLS; CDR2 reads YYNGEE. The CDR3 sequence is 15 residues long.

The chain is built from TRBV27 and TRBJ2-2; unclear D gene. The length of the CDR3 is 15 residues. V lost 6 bases to trimming and J lost 4 bases, with 15 bases between them. Germline values: CDR1 MNHEY, CDR2 SMNVEV (reference sequence). The CDR3 coding sequence is TGTGCCAGCAGCGACCAGGCTTTGGTCACCGGGGAGCTGTTTTTT. Residues: CASSDQALVTGELFF.

The chain uses TRBV4-1 and TRBJ2-5, with D uncertain. Between the trimmed V and J ends, which lost 1 base and 2 bases, there was a span of 5 bases. The CDR3 is 13 amino acids. The germline V gene encodes CDR1 MGHRA and CDR2 YSYEKL. CDR3 protein: CASSQAVQETQYF. CDR3 coding DNA: TGCGCCAGCAGCCAAGCGGTGCAAGAGACCCAGTACTTC.

This rearrangement joins TRBV5-4 to TRBJ2-5; 13 bases line up with TRBD2. This CDR3 has 16 residues. Germline V gives CDR1 SGHNT, CDR2 YYREEE (reference sequence). V was pared by 0 bases and J by 4 bases, with 3 bases of the junction left unmatched. The CDR3 reads CASSLVGLAGRETQYF. In nucleotides, the CDR3 is TGTGCCAGCAGCTTGGTGGGACTAGCGGGGCGAGAGACCCAGTACTTC.

This clone was seen just once. The V gene is TRBV11-2, the J gene TRBJ1-2; unclear D gene. The germline gives CDR1 SGHAT, CDR2 FQNNGV. The CDR3 loop spans 14 amino acids. The V end was cut by 1 base, the J end by 1 base, with 7 bases between. For the CDR3, the DNA is TGTGCCAGCAGCTTAGCTCAGTATAACTATGGCTACACCTTC. Its translation: CASSLAQYNYGYTF.

Of note for this clone: The sample holds other DNA sequences that translate to the same CDR3. This rearrangement joins TRBV14 to TRBJ2-1, with TRBD2 matching over 12 bases. Looked up from germline, CDR1 is SGHDN and CDR2 is FVKESK. V lost 4 bases, J lost 6 bases, and 4 bases stayed unmatched. CDR3 length equals 15 residues. The CDR3 is CASSLLAGGRNEQFF. The CDR3 DNA follows: TGTGCCAGCAGCCTACTAGCGGGAGGCCGCAATGAGCAGTTCTTC.

This chain joins TRBV5-1 and TRBJ1-3; the match to TRBD1 covers 10 bases. The CDR3 has 16 residues. V gave up 4 bases and J gave up 0 bases; unmatched junction bases: 4. Looked up from germline, CDR1 is SGHRS and CDR2 is YFSETQ. The CDR3: CASSEWTGGSGNTIYF. The DNA of the CDR3 is TGCGCCAGCAGCGAATGGACAGGGGGCTCTGGAAACACCATATATTTT.

The chain has TRBV4-1 and TRBJ1-2, with D uncertain. Germline lookup yields CDR1 MGHRA and CDR2 YSYEKL. V gave up 5 bases and J gave up 0 bases, with 7 bases separating them. The CDR3 length is 13 residues. Here the CDR3 DNA reads TGCGCCAGCAGCTATGGCGCTAACTATGGCTACACCTTC. Residues: CASSYGANYGYTF.

The chain joins TRBV19 to TRBJ1-5, with a tentative D call TRBD1 (6 bases). The CDR3 sequence is 17 residues long. Trimming took off 0 bases at V and 2 bases at J, with 14 bases between the two ends. CDR1 is LNHDA, CDR2 SQIVND, per germline (reference sequence). The CDR3 nucleotides read TGTGCCAGTAGTATAGATGAGTGGGGGCATGGCAATCAGCCCCAGCATTTT. This gives the protein CASSIDEWGHGNQPQHF.

About this clone itself: One base separates it from a far larger clone, so it is likely a read error. CDR3 DNA: TGTGCCAGCGGCTATGGCTACACCTTC. Translated, it gives CASGYGYTF. The V gene is TRBV2, the J gene TRBJ1-2; D not certain. This CDR3 contains 9 residues. Looked up from germline, CDR1 is SNHLY and CDR2 is FYNNEI. V gave up 8 bases and J gave up 4 bases, with 2 bases separating them.

The CDR3 loop reads CASSPSPGADYGYTF. The CDR3 DNA sequence: TGTGCCAGCAGCCCATCCCCTGGGGCTGACTATGGCTACACCTTC. This sequence joins TRBV5-6 and TRBJ1-2, with a possible D match to TRBD1 (5 bases). V was shortened by 4 bases and J by 3 bases, with 16 bases between the two germline ends. The CDR3 contains 15 residues. Germline assignment: CDR1 SGHDT and CDR2 YYEEEE.

The V gene is TRBV5-1, the J gene TRBJ2-1; 10 nucleotides align to TRBD2. This CDR3 is built from 17 residues. The germline V gene has CDR1 SGHRS and CDR2 YFSETQ. Germline trimming cut 1 base from V and 10 bases from J; bases unmatched to any gene: 14. The CDR3 region has the DNA TGCGCCAGCAGCTTGACGACCGGGACTAGCGCCGTCGGGGAGCAGTTCTTC. This encodes CASSLTTGTSAVGEQFF.

The chain has TRBV2 and TRBJ2-2; 11 bases fit TRBD2. V lost 7 bases and J lost 7; bases outside the gene matches: 8. Germline CDR1 SNHLY, CDR2 FYNNEI. CDR3 length: 15 residues. CDR3 sequence (DNA): TGTGCCAGCAAACTAGCGGGAGAAGTGAACGGGGAGCTGTTTTTT. Translation: CASKLAGEVNGELFF.

The chain employs TRBV7-8 and TRBJ1-1; no definite D call. The ends were cut back, 1 base at V and 2 bases at J, with 8 bases in the middle. The CDR3 spans 14 residues. Germline V gene sequence: CDR1 SGHVS, CDR2 FQNEAQ. The CDR3 bases are TGTGCCAGCAGCTTAGTTCCGGGAAACACTGAAGCTTTCTTT. It yields the protein CASSLVPGNTEAFF.

The V and J genes are TRBV2 and TRBJ1-2, with TRBD1 matching over 7 bases. The length of the CDR3 is 12 residues. Trimming removed 8 bases from V and 4 bases from J; junction bases left unmatched: 4. Germline CDR1 is SNHLY and CDR2 is FYNNEI. Here the CDR3 reads CASRRQGYGYTF. CDR3 DNA sequence: TGTGCCAGCCGACGACAGGGCTATGGCTACACCTTC.

This clone was seen more than once but under ten times. The sample holds other DNA sequences that translate to the same CDR3. This rearrangement joins TRBV7-2 to TRBJ2-7; TRBD2 matches 7 bases. After removal of 5 bases from V and 1 base from J, the junction contained 5 bases not matched to a gene. The CDR3 is 14 residues long. CDR1 SGHTA and CDR2 FQGNSA come from the germline V gene. For the CDR3, the DNA is TGTGCCAGCAGCACACAGCGGGATTCCTACGAGCAGTACTTC. Translation gives CASSTQRDSYEQYF.

The chain is built from TRBV7-9 and TRBJ2-1; D may be TRBD1 (6 bases). The CDR3 runs to 14 residues. V was trimmed by 5 bases and J by 5 bases, leaving 13 bases between them. CDR1 is SEHNR, CDR2 FQNEAQ, per germline (reference sequence). The chain's CDR3 is CASSRQEVNNEQFF. CDR3 DNA sequence: TGTGCCAGCAGCCGACAGGAAGTGAACAATGAGCAGTTCTTC.

In regard to this clone: A clone one base away is much larger, so this may be a read error. Other DNA sequences of this sample code for an identical CDR3. The V call is TRBV7-9, the J call TRBJ2-3; TRBD1 aligns across 9 bases. With V trimmed by 3 bases and J by 3 bases, 1 base remained unmatched. The CDR3 is 14 residues long. The V gene's germline CDR1 is SEHNR and CDR2 FQNEAQ (reference sequence). For the CDR3, the DNA is TGTGCCAGCAGCTTCGGACAGGGGACAGATACGCAGTATTTT. This sequence encodes CASSFGQGTDTQYF. The full variable domain, rest sourced from reference TRBV7-9 and TRBJ2-3, is DTGVSQNPRHKITKRGQNVTFRCDPISEHNRLYWYRQTLGQGPEFLTYFQNEAQLEKSRLLSDRFSAERPKGSFSTLEIQRTEQGDSAMYLCASSFGQGTDTQYFGPGTRLTVL.

This sequence joins TRBV4-1 and TRBJ2-1; D gene unclear. CDR1 and CDR2 (germline): MGHRA, YSYEKL. The CDR3 length is 16 residues. Trimming shortened V by 1 base and J by 3 bases, and 13 bases separated the two germline ends. The CDR3 region is CASSQVSSAFYNEQFF. The CDR3 DNA reads TGCGCCAGCAGCCAAGTCTCCTCCGCATTCTACAATGAGCAGTTCTTC.

The chain joins TRBV5-1 to TRBJ2-1, with D perhaps TRBD1 (5 bases). The CDR3 consists of 13 residues. Germline CDR1 and CDR2: SGHRS and YFSETQ. The V and J ends lost 4 bases and 4 bases respectively, with 9 bases between them. The CDR3 bases are TGCGCCAGCAGCGGGCAGGGTTACAATGAGCAGTTCTTC. This codes for CASSGQGYNEQFF. The whole variable domain, remainder taken from reference TRBV5-1 and TRBJ2-1, is KAGVTQTPRYLIKTRGQQVTLSCSPISGHRSVSWYQQTPGQGLQFLFEYFSETQRNKGNFPGRFSGRQFSNSRSEMNVSTLELGDSALYLCASSGQGYNEQFFGPGTRLTVL.

The chain uses TRBV7-9 and TRBJ2-7; D perhaps matches TRBD2 (7 bases). The CDR3 covers 16 residues. V was trimmed by 0 bases and J by 5 bases, leaving 17 bases between them. Looked up from germline, CDR1 is SEHNR and CDR2 is FQNEAQ (reference sequence). CDR3 sequence reads: CASSLALFQRDNEQYF. As DNA, the CDR3 is TGTGCCAGCAGCTTAGCACTTTTCCAGCGGGACAACGAGCAGTACTTC.

The V and J genes are TRBV18 and TRBJ2-7; 9 positions match TRBD1. The J segment lost 7 bases and the V segment lost 1 base, leaving 14 bases of the junction unmatched. Germline CDR1 is KGHSH and CDR2 is LQKENI. The CDR3 is 17 residues long. The CDR3 loop is CASSPQPSGTGNGEQYF. CDR3 in DNA: TGTGCCAGCTCACCACAACCATCCGGGACAGGGAATGGGGAGCAGTACTTC.

V and J are TRBV19 and TRBJ1-2; no clear D gene. Germline values: CDR1 LNHDA, CDR2 SQIVND (reference sequence). V was cut by 3 bases and J by 4 bases, with 15 bases left in between. CDR3 length: 15 amino acids. CDR3 coding DNA: TGTGCCAGTAGTATTGGTGTAACCGGCGGCTATGGCTACACCTTC. This translates into CASSIGVTGGYGYTF.